The 22 T cell receptor beta chains in this list originate from one sample, sequenced in a study of CD8 T cells in ankylosing spondylitis. TCRdb reanalysed the 5' RACE reads using MiXCR and keeps one entry per CDR3 protein. Of 7,500 or so distinct CDR3 sequences in the sample, more than 7.5% were seen once. The sample consisted of blood, either unsorted or a sorted T cell fraction (not recorded which). The receptors originated from a male donor with ankylosing spondylitis or in good health (not recorded which).

This clonotype was observed many times. V and J are TRBV9 and TRBJ1-1; the D gene is possibly TRBD1 (5 bases). The germline CDR1 and CDR2 sequences are SGDLS and YYNGEE. The CDR3 is 16 residues long. Trimming took off 5 bases at V and 0 bases at J, with 17 bases between the two ends. CDR3 nucleotide sequence: TGTGCCAGCAGTCCGGGGTCCGGGACTGTGAACACTGAAGCTTTCTTT. This encodes CASSPGSGTVNTEAFF. The variable domain in full, completed from reference TRBV9 and TRBJ1-1, reads DSGVTQTPKHLITATGQRVTLRCSPRSGDLSVYWYQQSLDQGLQFLIQYYNGEERAKGNILERFSAQQFPDLHSELNLSSLELGDSALYFCASSPGSGTVNTEAFFGQGTRLTVV.

In this sample, this clonotype turned up many times. The chain has TRBV9 and TRBJ2-3; D might be TRBD1 (5 bases). CDR1 is SGDLS and CDR2 is YYNGEE in the germline V gene. V gave up 3 bases and J gave up 0 bases, with 11 bases separating them. This CDR3 region has 15 residues. As DNA, the CDR3 is TGTGCCAGCAGCGGATGGCAGGGAAGCACAGATACGCAGTATTTT. Translation: CASSGWQGSTDTQYF.

As to this clonotype: At one end the junction does not follow the germline gene, possibly because of a read error. The chain links TRBV9 to TRBJ2-1; D tentatively fits TRBD1 or TRBD2 (6 bases each). The germline CDR1 and CDR2 sequences are SGDLS and YYNGEE. The CDR3 totals 15 residues. The CDR3 sequence: CASSVGGAGYNEQIF. The CDR3 bases are TGTGCCAGCAGCGTAGGGGGGGCAGGATACAATGAGCAGATCTTC. Using reference TRBV9 and TRBJ2-1 for the parts outside the CDR3, the full variable domain is DSGVTQTPKHLITATGQRVTLRCSPRSGDLSVYWYQQSLDQGLQFLIQYYNGEERAKGNILERFSAQQFPDLHSELNLSSLELGDSALYFCASSVGGAGYNEQIFGPGTRLTVL.

Sample share makes this clonotype medium-sized (0.01 to 0.1%). The chain carries TRBV9 and TRBJ2-1; D gene unclear. The CDR3 loop spans 13 amino acids. CDR1 is SGDLS, CDR2 YYNGEE, per germline. Trimming took off 4 bases at V and 8 bases at J, with 13 bases between the two ends. DNA of the CDR3: TGTGCCAGCAGCAATCGCCCGACCGATGAGCAGTTCTTC. Translating it yields CASSNRPTDEQFF.

This clonotype has ten or more counts. The V and J genes are TRBV9 and TRBJ2-3; no clear D gene. Germline loops: CDR1 SGDLS, CDR2 YYNGEE. V was pared by 3 bases and J by 4 bases, with 12 bases between. The CDR3 runs 14 residues. The DNA for the CDR3 is TGTGCCAGCAGCGCCCATGTTCTCGCAGATACGCAGTATTTT. Translated: CASSAHVLADTQYF.

This clonotype was counted at least ten times. The CDR3 region is CASSVVDRGNEQFF. CDR3 DNA sequence: TGTGCCAGCAGCGTAGTGGACAGGGGGAATGAGCAGTTCTTC. The chain employs TRBV9 and TRBJ2-1, with TRBD1 matching over 10 bases. Trimming cost V 0 bases and J 7 bases; bases outside gene matches: 1. Germline V lookup: CDR1 SGDLS, CDR2 YYNGEE. The CDR3 is made up of 14 amino acids. Looking up the rest from reference TRBV9 and TRBJ2-1 gives the full variable domain: DSGVTQTPKHLITATGQRVTLRCSPRSGDLSVYWYQQSLDQGLQFLIQYYNGEERAKGNILERFSAQQFPDLHSELNLSSLELGDSALYFCASSVVDRGNEQFFGPGTRLTVL.

This clonotype has ten or more counts. The rearrangement joins TRBV9 to TRBJ2-5; D uncertain. Germline CDR1 SGDLS, CDR2 YYNGEE. The CDR3 contains 15 residues. V lost 0 bases and J lost 4, with 13 bases in between. The CDR3 sequence: CASSVGEGMLETQYF. CDR3 nucleotide sequence: TGTGCCAGCAGCGTAGGCGAAGGGATGTTAGAGACCCAGTACTTC.

The sample holds a few counts of this clonotype. V gene TRBV9 combines with J gene TRBJ2-3, with 9 bases identical to TRBD2. The germline CDR1 and CDR2 sequences are SGDLS and YYNGEE. This CDR3 comprises 15 residues. V lost 2 bases to trimming and J lost 4 bases; unmatched junction nucleotides: 5. The CDR3 DNA sequence: TGTGCCAGCAGCGTTGCGGGGGGGGCCCCAGATACGCAGTATTTT. Translation: CASSVAGGAPDTQYF.

This clonotype showed up many times. The J gene is TRBJ2-1, the V gene TRBV9, with 10 bases aligning to TRBD1. Trimming cost V 1 base and J 8 bases; bases outside gene matches: 9. This CDR3 is 16 amino acids long. Per the germline V gene, CDR1 is SGDLS and CDR2 is YYNGEE. The CDR3 sequence is CASSVPRQGARDEQFF. DNA for the CDR3: TGTGCCAGCAGCGTACCCCGACAGGGGGCCAGGGATGAGCAGTTCTTC.

The V gene is TRBV9, the J gene TRBJ2-2; TRBD1 agrees at 7 bases. There are 15 residues in the CDR3. Germline CDR1 reads SGDLS; CDR2 reads YYNGEE. Trimming removed 6 bases from V and 8 bases from J; junction bases left unmatched: 13. For the CDR3, the DNA is TGTGCCAGCACCCCAGGTGGTGACAGGGCGGGGGAGCTGTTTTTT. It codes for CASTPGGDRAGELFF.

This clonotype ranks as medium-sized. The CDR3 loop is CASSALQVSDTEAFF. CDR3 nucleotide sequence: TGTGCCAGCAGCGCCCTACAGGTTTCGGACACTGAAGCTTTCTTT. This chain uses TRBV9 with TRBJ1-1, with TRBD1 as a possible D gene (5 bases). The CDR3 has 15 residues. Trimming cost V 3 bases and J 3 bases, with 15 bases left between them. The germline V gene has CDR1 SGDLS and CDR2 YYNGEE.

Ten or more counts support this clonotype. The rearrangement uses TRBV9 and TRBJ1-2, with a tentative D call TRBD1 (6 bases). This CDR3 contains 17 residues. The germline V and J ends were trimmed by 3 bases and 5 bases, with 23 bases remaining between them. The germline CDR1 and CDR2 sequences are SGDLS and YYNGEE. This CDR3 is CASSALTTTGIHYGYTF. In DNA, the CDR3 is TGTGCCAGCAGCGCCCTAACTACGACAGGAATCCATTATGGCTACACCTTC. Full variable domain (outside the CDR3, taken from reference TRBV9 and TRBJ1-2): DSGVTQTPKHLITATGQRVTLRCSPRSGDLSVYWYQQSLDQGLQFLIQYYNGEERAKGNILERFSAQQFPDLHSELNLSSLELGDSALYFCASSALTTTGIHYGYTFGSGTRLTVV.

The CDR3: CVSSADHYGYTF. The DNA of the CDR3 is TGTGTAAGCAGCGCCGATCACTATGGCTACACCTTC. The chain employs TRBV9 and TRBJ1-2; D is undetermined. This CDR3 contains 12 residues. Germline V CDR1 and CDR2: SGDLS, YYNGEE.

This clonotype is medium-sized (0.01 to 0.1%) in the sample. The rearrangement uses TRBV9 and TRBJ1-1, with D perhaps TRBD1 (5 bases). CDR1 SGDLS and CDR2 YYNGEE come from the germline V gene. The CDR3 sequence is 14 residues long. The germline V and J ends were trimmed by 0 bases and 4 bases, with 10 bases remaining between them. The CDR3, as DNA: TGTGCCAGCAGCGTAGTGTGGGGGGGCACTGAAGCTTTCTTT. The encoded protein is CASSVVWGGTEAFF.

The V gene is TRBV9, the J gene TRBJ1-2; D not resolved. The CDR3 runs 14 residues. Trimming removed 0 bases from V and 1 base from J, with 7 bases in between. Germline CDR1 is SGDLS and CDR2 is YYNGEE. The CDR3 spells CASSVDGNNYGYTF. The DNA of the CDR3 is TGTGCCAGCAGCGTAGACGGAAATAACTATGGCTACACCTTC.

The sample holds many counts of this clonotype. This chain uses TRBV9 with TRBJ2-5; 10 bases are shared with TRBD2. This CDR3 region has 15 residues. The V and J ends lost 3 bases and 4 bases, in that order; junction bases with no gene match: 6. The germline V gene has CDR1 SGDLS and CDR2 YYNGEE. The CDR3: CASSEGLAGVETQYF. For the CDR3, the DNA is TGTGCCAGCAGCGAGGGGCTAGCGGGAGTAGAGACCCAGTACTTC.

This chain joins TRBV9 and TRBJ2-1; tentatively, D is TRBD1 or TRBD2 (5 bases each). This CDR3 spans 13 amino acids. V gave up 3 bases and J gave up 8 bases, with 12 bases separating them. Germline V gene sequence: CDR1 SGDLS, CDR2 YYNGEE. Here the CDR3 DNA reads TGTGCCAGCAGCGCCGCAGGGACCCATGAGCAGTTCTTC. Its protein is CASSAAGTHEQFF.

This clonotype is medium-sized (0.01 to 0.1%) in the sample. V is TRBV9 and J is TRBJ2-1; 7 nucleotides line up with TRBD2. From germline, CDR1 is SGDLS and CDR2 YYNGEE. V was pared by 0 bases and J by 4 bases, with 7 bases of the junction left unmatched. CDR3 size: 16 residues. For the CDR3, the DNA is TGTGCCAGCAGCGTAGAGGGCGCGGGGGTTTACAATGAGCAGTTCTTC. This codes for CASSVEGAGVYNEQFF.

At least ten counts were recorded for this clonotype. The chain recombines TRBV9 with TRBJ2-3; the D is unclear. The germline CDR1 and CDR2 sequences are SGDLS and YYNGEE. The CDR3 sequence is 15 residues long. Trimming cost V 0 bases and J 0 bases, with 8 bases left between them. CDR3 amino acids: CASSVVESSTDTQYF. The CDR3 coding sequence is TGTGCCAGCAGCGTAGTGGAATCTAGCACAGATACGCAGTATTTT.

This clonotype was seen a handful of times. CDR3 nucleotide sequence: TGTGCCAGCAGCCCCAGGGACTACCACAATGAGCAGTTCTTC. This codes for CASSPRDYHNEQFF. J is TRBJ2-1 and V is TRBV9; 7 bases match TRBD2. The length of the CDR3 is 14 residues. V was pared by 4 bases and J by 5 bases, with 6 bases of the junction left unmatched. Germline CDR1 SGDLS, CDR2 YYNGEE.

This clonotype was counted a few times. The CDR3: CASSAPITGELFF. The CDR3 DNA reads TGTGCCAGCAGCGCCCCAATTACCGGGGAGCTGTTTTTT. The chain uses TRBV9 and TRBJ2-2; D is unclear. V dropped 3 bases and J dropped 5 bases, with 8 bases sitting between them. CDR1 is SGDLS and CDR2 is YYNGEE in the germline V gene. The CDR3 consists of 13 residues.

The V gene is TRBV9, the J gene TRBJ1-2; no definite D call. The germline V gene encodes CDR1 SGDLS and CDR2 YYNGEE. Trimming shortened V by 0 bases and J by 3 bases, and 6 bases separated the two germline ends. The CDR3 length is 13 residues. The CDR3 bases are TGTGCCAGCAGCGTAGTTGTAGACTATGGCTACACCTTC. Translation: CASSVVVDYGYTF.